This T cell receptor beta chain was identified in a study of T-cell memory formation after mild COVID-19. On the study more broadly: The TCR clusters were mostly specific to one donor. Study-level results: Whether second-wave clones peaking at day 37 were SARS-CoV-2 specific went unconfirmed. Mostly located in CM and EM were contracting CD4+ clones, with contracting CD8+ clones located in EMRA.

The CDR3 extends over 17 amino acids. V lost 8 bases and J lost 4; bases outside the gene matches: 18. Germline V gene data show CDR1 as MDHEN and CDR2 as SYDVKM. In this sample, this clonotype turned up a few times. Its antigen is not identified. TCRdb analysed the 5' RACE reads with MiXCR anew, one entry per CDR3 protein. This repertoire shows 550,000 to 600,000 distinct CDR3 sequences, roughly 17% found once; its top ten account for about 7.5%. V gene TRBV28 combines with J gene TRBJ2-7; the match to TRBD2 covers 9 bases. Sequenced material: PBMCs or a T cell subset sorted from them (not recorded which). The clonotype was recovered from an adult woman who had mild COVID-19 (a few samples of this study predate the infection). Cell type and time point are not known. CDR3 nucleotide sequence: TGTGCCAGCCCCCCAGGGGTAGCGGGAGTTCGGGGTTACGAGCAGTACTTC. It yields the protein CASPPGVAGVRGYEQYF.